Listed below are T cell receptor beta chains from one sample, sequenced in a study of T cells in Graves' hyperthyroidism and ophthalmopathy. TCRdb re-derived calls from the multiplex PCR reads in MiXCR, one entry per CDR3 protein. The sample lists approximately 620,000 distinct CDR3 sequences, approximately 13% occurring once. Source material: blood. Receptor source: a woman between 25 and 40 years old with Graves' hyperthyroidism that later progressed to Graves' ophthalmopathy. Both conserved end residues are part of each CDR3. A D gene is named only where the DNA matches it firmly. Clone size appears in some rows only: once, few, many, or a class for an expanded clone.

clone size	V gene	D gene	J gene	CDR3 DNA	CDR3 protein
many	TRBV2	NA	TRBJ1-2	TGTGCCAGCAGTGATCAGGTGCTACAAAGCTATGGCTACACCTTC	CASSDQVLQSYGYTF
NA	TRBV4-1	NA	TRBJ2-2	TGCGCCAGCAGAACCCTCCCGGCTAGTAGGGACACCGGGGAGCTGTTTTTT	CASRTLPASRDTGELFF
many	TRBV9	TRBD1	TRBJ2-1	TGTGCCAGCAGACCCGGGACAGAATCCTACAATGAGCAGTTCTTC	CASRPGTESYNEQFF
few	TRBV20-1	NA	TRBJ2-7	TGCAGTGCTATGGGGCGGAGCACCTACGAGCAGTACTTC	CSAMGRSTYEQYF
NA	TRBV7-6	TRBD1	TRBJ2-1	TGTGCCAGCAGGGGACAGGGGACGAACAATGAGCAGTTCTTC	CASRGQGTNNEQFF
many	TRBV19	NA	TRBJ2-2	TGTGCCAGTAGTCCAGGGTGGTACGCCGGGGAGCTGTTTTTT	CASSPGWYAGELFF
many	TRBV12-3/TRBV12-4	TRBD1	TRBJ2-7	TGTGCCAGCAGTTCCGGACAGGGGGCAAACGAGCAGTACTTC	CASSSGQGANEQYF
many	TRBV12-5	TRBD1	TRBJ2-1	TGTGCTAGCTCGGGACAGGGGAGCCTCCGGGCCGCCTACAATGAGCAGTTCTTC	CASSGQGSLRAAYNEQFF
NA	TRBV6-1	TRBD2	TRBJ2-5	TGTGCCAGCAGTAACCGTTCTCCGGGAGGGGAGACCCAGTACTTC	CASSNRSPGGETQYF
few	TRBV6-1	NA	TRBJ2-2	TGTGCCAGCAGTGAAGACCGCGGAGGGGAGCTGTTTTTT	CASSEDRGGELFF
many	TRBV7-2	TRBD1	TRBJ2-7	TGTGCCAGCAGCACGGACAGGGATCCGAACGAGCAGTACTTC	CASSTDRDPNEQYF
many	TRBV25-1	TRBD2	TRBJ2-1	TGTGCCAGCAGTGACTTACGGGGCCTAGCGGGAGTTTTAGAGGATGAGCAGTTCTTC	CASSDLRGLAGVLEDEQFF
many	TRBV5-5	NA	TRBJ1-1	TGTGCCAGCAGAATGGGGGCGAACACTGAAGCTTTCTTT	CASRMGANTEAFF
NA	TRBV25-1	NA	TRBJ1-4	TGTGCCAGCAGTGAAAGCCGGGGGAATGAAAAACTGTTTTTT	CASSESRGNEKLFF
NA	TRBV6-2/TRBV6-3	TRBD1	TRBJ1-6	TGTGCCACGAACCCCGGGACAGGGGAGCATTCACCCCTCCACTTT	CATNPGTGEHSPLHF
few	TRBV7-7	NA	TRBJ2-1	TGTGCTAGCAGCTTAGACGGGAACTACAATGAGCAGCTCTTC	CASSLDGNYNEQLF
NA	TRBV9	NA	TRBJ1-1	TGTGCCAGCAGCCCCCCCCGGGCCACTGAAGCTTTCTTT	CASSPPRATEAFF
NA	TRBV4-1	NA	TRBJ2-7	TGCGCCAGCACCCAAGATCCGGGCGGTAGATACGAGCAGTACTTC	CASTQDPGGRYEQYF
NA	TRBV7-6	NA	TRBJ2-1	TGTGCCAGCAGCCCCCCCGGGGGCGGGGACTACAATGAGCAGTTCTTC	CASSPPGGGDYNEQFF
medium-sized	TRBV11-2	TRBD2	TRBJ2-5	TGTGCCAGCAGTCAAAATTACCGGGACTATGAGGAGACCCAGTACTTC	CASSQNYRDYEETQYF
many	TRBV12-3/TRBV12-4	NA	TRBJ1-2	TGTGCCAGCAGCCCACTCGATCGGGATGGCTACACCTTC	CASSPLDRDGYTF
many	TRBV19	TRBD1	TRBJ2-7	TGTGCCAGTAGCGGTCCGGGACAGGGATTATACGAGCAGTACTTC	CASSGPGQGLYEQYF
many	TRBV24-1	NA	TRBJ2-5	TGTGCCACCAGTGATTTATCAGCGAGCCAAGAGACCCAGTACTTC	CATSDLSASQETQYF
few	TRBV6-1	NA	TRBJ1-5	TGTGCCAGCAGCATCAGGGAAAATCAGCCCCAGCATTTT	CASSIRENQPQHF
few	TRBV7-9	NA	TRBJ2-7	TGTGCCAGCAGCTGGGAAGGGGGGGGCCACGAGCAGTACTTC	CASSWEGGGHEQYF
many	TRBV28	NA	TRBJ1-5	TGTGCCAGCAGTTTAGAGGGTAACTACAATCAGCCCCAGCATTTT	CASSLEGNYNQPQHF
once	TRBV29-1	TRBD2	TRBJ2-5	TGCAGCACGGGAGGCGGACACCAAGAGACCCAGTACTTC	CSTGGGHQETQYF
NA	TRBV19	NA	TRBJ2-2	TGTGCCAGCAGGAAAGTTCTGGGGGAGCTGTTTTTT	CASRKVLGELFF
many	TRBV7-3	NA	TRBJ2-7	TGTGCCAGCAGCCCGTTCGGTTCCTACGAGCAGTACTTC	CASSPFGSYEQYF
many	TRBV12-3/TRBV12-4	NA	TRBJ2-7	TGTGCCAGCAGTTTTCGCCAGGGAGGACTATACGAGCAGTACTTC	CASSFRQGGLYEQYF
many	TRBV12-5	TRBD1	TRBJ2-7	TGTGCTAGTGGTTTAGGGGACAGGGGCATCTACGAGCAGTACTTC	CASGLGDRGIYEQYF
many	TRBV24-1	NA	TRBJ2-4	TGTGCCACCAGTGATACGGGTGCGAAGGATACAAAAAACATTCAGTACTTC	CATSDTGAKDTKNIQYF
once	TRBV20-1	TRBD1	TRBJ1-2	TGCAGTGTAGACAGGGGGACAATCGGTGGCTACACCTTC	CSVDRGTIGGYTF
NA	TRBV5-5	TRBD2	TRBJ2-7	TGTGCCAGCAGCTTGTCCGGGAGGGGCTACGAGCAGTACTTC	CASSLSGRGYEQYF
many	TRBV18	NA	TRBJ1-1	TGTGCCAGCTCACCGACAAGGAACACTGAAGCTTTCTTT	CASSPTRNTEAFF
many	TRBV6-2/TRBV6-3	NA	TRBJ2-3	TGTGCCAGCAGCCCCAGTCAGAGAGATACGCAGTATTTT	CASSPSQRDTQYF
few	TRBV6-2/TRBV6-3	NA	TRBJ2-5	TGTGCCAGCAGTCATCAACAGGGAAGTTTGGCGGAGACCCAGTACTTC	CASSHQQGSLAETQYF
NA	TRBV24-1	TRBD2	TRBJ2-1	TGTGCCACCAGTGATTTCGGGACTAGCGGGAGTCGGAATGAGCAGTTCTTC	CATSDFGTSGSRNEQFF
many	TRBV7-2	NA	TRBJ1-2	TGTGCCAGCAGCTTATTTCAAGGCTACACCTTC	CASSLFQGYTF
NA	TRBV18	NA	TRBJ1-4	TGTGCCAGCTCACCATATGAGGGAGTCACAACTAATGAAAAACTGTTTTTT	CASSPYEGVTTNEKLFF
many	TRBV2	TRBD1	TRBJ1-2	TGTGCCAGCAGTGAAGCGACAGGGGGCGGCTATGGCTACACCTTC	CASSEATGGGYGYTF
many	TRBV20-1	NA	TRBJ1-5	TGCAGTGCAAAGGTCTTGGGGGATCAGCCCCAGCATTTT	CSAKVLGDQPQHF
NA	TRBV4-1	TRBD2	TRBJ2-7	TGCGCCAGCAGCCAGGGCGGGACTAGCTACGAGCAGTACTTC	CASSQGGTSYEQYF
NA	TRBV11-2	NA	TRBJ2-7	TGTGCCAGCAGCTTAGCGCTTCTAGGGTCAGCTAGCTCCTACGAGCAGTACTTC	CASSLALLGSASSYEQYF
many	TRBV7-9	TRBD1	TRBJ2-5	TGTGCCAGCAGCTTAGCAGGGGGCCGGTGGGAGACCCAGTACTTC	CASSLAGGRWETQYF
many	TRBV28	NA	TRBJ1-2	TGTGCCAGCAGTTTGATCGACTATGGCTACACCTTC	CASSLIDYGYTF
NA	TRBV19	NA	TRBJ1-5	TGTGCCACCAGGGATCAGCCCCAGCATTTT	CATRDQPQHF
many	TRBV3-1	NA	TRBJ2-1	TGTGCCAGCAGCCAAGATGGCCAGAACTACAATGAGCAGTTCTTC	CASSQDGQNYNEQFF